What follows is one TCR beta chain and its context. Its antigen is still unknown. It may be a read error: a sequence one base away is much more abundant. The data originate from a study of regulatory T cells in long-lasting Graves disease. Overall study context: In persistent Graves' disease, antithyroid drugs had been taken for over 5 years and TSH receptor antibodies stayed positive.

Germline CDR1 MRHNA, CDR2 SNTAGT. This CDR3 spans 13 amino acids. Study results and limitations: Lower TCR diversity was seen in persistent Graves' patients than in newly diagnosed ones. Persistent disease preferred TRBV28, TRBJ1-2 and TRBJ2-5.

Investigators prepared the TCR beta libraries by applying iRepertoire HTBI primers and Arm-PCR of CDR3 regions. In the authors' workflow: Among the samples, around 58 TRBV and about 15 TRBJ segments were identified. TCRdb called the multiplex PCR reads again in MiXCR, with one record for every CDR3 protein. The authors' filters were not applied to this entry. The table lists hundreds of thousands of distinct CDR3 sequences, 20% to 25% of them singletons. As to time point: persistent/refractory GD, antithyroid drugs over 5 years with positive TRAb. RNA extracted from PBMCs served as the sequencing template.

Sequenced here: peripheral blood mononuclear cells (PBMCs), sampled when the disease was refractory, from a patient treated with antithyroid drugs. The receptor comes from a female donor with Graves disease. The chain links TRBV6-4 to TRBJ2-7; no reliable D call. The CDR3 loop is CASSYSKNYDQYF. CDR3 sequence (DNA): TGTGCCAGCAGTTACTCGAAGAACTACGATCAGTACTTC.